The present TCR beta chain was sequenced within a study of cytomegalovirus exposure and HLA in healthy donors. Generated by immunoSEQ multiplex PCR, the TCRdb table keeps only in-frame clones and is missing some. The profile shows roughly 150,000 clones, approximately 94% of them singletons. General study results and limits: Most sequenced TCRs were rare (though some public TCRs occurred in many donors).

With respect to this clone: Its antigen remains unidentified.

This TCR came from a young man in good health and CMV-seropositive. Sequencing input: PBMCs.

The CDR3 loop is CASRGNNEQFF. Written as DNA, the CDR3 is TGTGCCAGCCGCGGGAACAATGAGCAGTTCTTC. The gene calls are TRBV2 and TRBJ2-1; possible D gene TRBD2, 6 bases. The length of the CDR3 is 11 residues. Germline CDR1 reads SNHLY; CDR2 reads FYNNEI. Trimming removed 8 bases from V and 5 bases from J, with 7 bases in between.